Listed below are T cell receptor beta chains from one sample, sequenced in a study of CD8 T cells in ankylosing spondylitis. TCRdb fed the 5' RACE reads into MiXCR, producing one record per CDR3 protein. The repertoire has about 800,000 distinct CDR3 sequences, around 11% of them found once; the top ten carry more than 0.5%. The sequenced sample consisted of blood, either unsorted or a sorted T cell fraction (not recorded which). The receptors derive from a male donor with ankylosing spondylitis. The CDR3 runs from the conserved cysteine through the conserved F or W. A D gene is named only where the DNA matches it firmly. The size of a clone is reported for some rows only, either as once, few or many, or as a class for expanded clones.

TRBJ1-5	TRBV20-1	NA	NA	TGCAGTGCTCCCCCGACAGTCAATCAGCCCCAGCATTTT	CSAPPTVNQPQHF
TRBJ2-7	TRBV11-2	TRBD2	few	TGTGCCAGCAGCTTACGTACTAGCGGAGCCTACGAGCAGTACTTC	CASSLRTSGAYEQYF
TRBJ1-5	TRBV5-8	TRBD1	NA	TGTGCCAGCAGCTGGGGACAGGGGCTAGGGCAGCCCCAGCATTTT	CASSWGQGLGQPQHF
TRBJ1-2	TRBV6-1	NA	NA	TGTGCCAGCAGTGATGGGTATAAGACTAACTATGGCTACACCTTC	CASSDGYKTNYGYTF
TRBJ2-7	TRBV10-3	NA	few	TGTGCCATCTCCCCAGGCCGACTTTACGAGCAGTACTTC	CAISPGRLYEQYF
TRBJ2-7	TRBV20-1	NA	many	TGCAGTGCTAGAGATTCGGGATTATACGAGCAGTACTTC	CSARDSGLYEQYF
TRBJ2-7	TRBV6-2/TRBV6-3	TRBD1	NA	TGTGCCAGCAGTCGTCTCCGGGACAGTTACGCCTACGAGCAGTACTTC	CASSRLRDSYAYEQYF
TRBJ2-1	TRBV29-1	NA	many	TGCAGCGTTGTCGGGGTGGGCGGGACGAGCTCCTACAATGAGCAGTTCTTC	CSVVGVGGTSSYNEQFF
TRBJ1-2	TRBV25-1	NA	few	TGTGCCAGCAGAAGTAACACCGCGGGCTACACCTTC	CASRSNTAGYTF
TRBJ2-7	TRBV20-1	TRBD2	few	TGCAGTGCTAGTTTACTAGCGGCGTACTACGAGCAGTACTTC	CSASLLAAYYEQYF
TRBJ2-2	TRBV27	NA	many	TGTGCCAGCAAGAACACCGGGGAGCTGTTTTTT	CASKNTGELFF
TRBJ2-7	TRBV7-8	NA	many	TGTGCCAGCAGCTTAGACAGGCCCTACGAGCAGTACTTC	CASSLDRPYEQYF
TRBJ2-3	TRBV14	NA	many	TGTGCCAGCAGCCAAGGAGTGGGGGCGCAAGATACGCAGTATTTT	CASSQGVGAQDTQYF
TRBJ2-2	TRBV7-2	NA	many	TGTGCCAGCAGCTTATCGACTTGGACCGGGGAGCTGTTTTTT	CASSLSTWTGELFF
TRBJ2-6	TRBV27	NA	NA	TGTGCCAGCAGTTCCGAAGGGTCCGACGTCCTGACTTTC	CASSSEGSDVLTF
TRBJ1-4	TRBV4-3	NA	NA	TGCGCCAGCAGCCTCCAGGTTAACGAAAAACTGTTTTTT	CASSLQVNEKLFF
TRBJ2-1	TRBV5-1	NA	few	TGCGCCAGCAGCTTGAGGCCCCTCCATGAGCAGTTCTTC	CASSLRPLHEQFF
TRBJ1-1	TRBV20-1	NA	many	TGCAGTGCCATCCTCTGGAACACTGAAGCTTTCTTT	CSAILWNTEAFF
TRBJ2-7	TRBV6-1	TRBD1	few	TGTGCCAGCAGAATGAACAGGGGGTCTTTCGAGCAGTACTTC	CASRMNRGSFEQYF
TRBJ1-4	TRBV20-1	NA	NA	TGCAGTGCTAGAAAGACCTCACCCTGGCGGGTTGAAAAACTGTTTTTT	CSARKTSPWRVEKLFF
TRBJ2-1	TRBV5-1	TRBD1	NA	TGCGCCAGCAGACAGGGGGGCGGGTACAATGAGCAGTTCTTC	CASRQGGGYNEQFF